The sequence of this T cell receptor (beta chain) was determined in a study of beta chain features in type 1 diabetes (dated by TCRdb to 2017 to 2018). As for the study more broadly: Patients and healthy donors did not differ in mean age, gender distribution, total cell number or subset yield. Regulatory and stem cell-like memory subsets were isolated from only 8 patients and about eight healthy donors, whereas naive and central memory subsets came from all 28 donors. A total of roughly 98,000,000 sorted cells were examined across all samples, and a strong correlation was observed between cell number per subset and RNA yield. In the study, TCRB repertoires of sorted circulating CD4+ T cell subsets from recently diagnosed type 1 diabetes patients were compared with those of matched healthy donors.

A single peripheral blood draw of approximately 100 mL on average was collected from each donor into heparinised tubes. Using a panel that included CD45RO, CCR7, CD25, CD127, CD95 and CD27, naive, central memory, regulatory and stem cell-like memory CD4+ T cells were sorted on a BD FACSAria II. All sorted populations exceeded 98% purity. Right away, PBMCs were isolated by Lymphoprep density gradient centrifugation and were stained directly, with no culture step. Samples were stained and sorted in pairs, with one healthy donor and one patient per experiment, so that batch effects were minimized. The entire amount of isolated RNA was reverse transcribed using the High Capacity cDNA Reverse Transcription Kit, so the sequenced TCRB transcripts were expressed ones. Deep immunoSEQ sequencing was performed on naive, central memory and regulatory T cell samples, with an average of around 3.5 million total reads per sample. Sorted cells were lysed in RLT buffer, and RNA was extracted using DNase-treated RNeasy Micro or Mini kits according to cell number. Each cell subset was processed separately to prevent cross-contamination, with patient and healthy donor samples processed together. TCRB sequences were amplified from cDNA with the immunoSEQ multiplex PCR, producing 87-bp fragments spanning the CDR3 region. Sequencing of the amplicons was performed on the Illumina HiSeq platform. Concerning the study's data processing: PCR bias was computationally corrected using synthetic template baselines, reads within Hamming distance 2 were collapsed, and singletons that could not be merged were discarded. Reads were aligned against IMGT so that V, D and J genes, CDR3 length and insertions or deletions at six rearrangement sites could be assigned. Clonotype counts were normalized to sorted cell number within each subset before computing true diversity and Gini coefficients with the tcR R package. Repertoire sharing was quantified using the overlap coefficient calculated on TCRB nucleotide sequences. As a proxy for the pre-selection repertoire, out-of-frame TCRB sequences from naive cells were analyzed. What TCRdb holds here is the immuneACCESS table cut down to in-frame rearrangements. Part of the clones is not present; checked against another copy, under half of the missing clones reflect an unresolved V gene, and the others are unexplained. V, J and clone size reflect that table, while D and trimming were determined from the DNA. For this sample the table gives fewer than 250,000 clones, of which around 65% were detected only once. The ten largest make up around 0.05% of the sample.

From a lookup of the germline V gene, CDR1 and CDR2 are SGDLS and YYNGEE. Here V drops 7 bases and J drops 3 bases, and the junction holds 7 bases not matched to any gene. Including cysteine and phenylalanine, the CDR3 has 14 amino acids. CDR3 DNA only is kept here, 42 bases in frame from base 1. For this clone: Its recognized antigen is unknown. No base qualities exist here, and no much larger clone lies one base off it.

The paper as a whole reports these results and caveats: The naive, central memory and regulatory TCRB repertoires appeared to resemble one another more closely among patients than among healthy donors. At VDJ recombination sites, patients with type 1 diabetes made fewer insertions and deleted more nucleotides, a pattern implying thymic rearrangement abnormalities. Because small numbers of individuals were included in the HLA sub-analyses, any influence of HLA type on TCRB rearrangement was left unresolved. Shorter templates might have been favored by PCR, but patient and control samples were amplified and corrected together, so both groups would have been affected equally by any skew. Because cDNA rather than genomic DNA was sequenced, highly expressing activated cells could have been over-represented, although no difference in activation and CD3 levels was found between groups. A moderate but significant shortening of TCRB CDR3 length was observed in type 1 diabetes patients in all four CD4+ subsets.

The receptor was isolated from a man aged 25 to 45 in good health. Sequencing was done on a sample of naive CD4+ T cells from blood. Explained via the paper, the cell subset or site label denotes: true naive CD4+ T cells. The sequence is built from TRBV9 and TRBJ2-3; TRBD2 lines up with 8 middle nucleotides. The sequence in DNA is TGTGCCAGCGCTAAAGCGGGGGTGACAGATACGCAGTATTTT. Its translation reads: CASAKAGVTDTQYF. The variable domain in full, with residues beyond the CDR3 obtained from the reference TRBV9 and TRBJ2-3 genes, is DSGVTQTPKHLITATGQRVTLRCSPRSGDLSVYWYQQSLDQGLQFLIQYYNGEERAKGNILERFSAQQFPDLHSELNLSSLELGDSALYFCASAKAGVTDTQYFGPGTRLTVL.